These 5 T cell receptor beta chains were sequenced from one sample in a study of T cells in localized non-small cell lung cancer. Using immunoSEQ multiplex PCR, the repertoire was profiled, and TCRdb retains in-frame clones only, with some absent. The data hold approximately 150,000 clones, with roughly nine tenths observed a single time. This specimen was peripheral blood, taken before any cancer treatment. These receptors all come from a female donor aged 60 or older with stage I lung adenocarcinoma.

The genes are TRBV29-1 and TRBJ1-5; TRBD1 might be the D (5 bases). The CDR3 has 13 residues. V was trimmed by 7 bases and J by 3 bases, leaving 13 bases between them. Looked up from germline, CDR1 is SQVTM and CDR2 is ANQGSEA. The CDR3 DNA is TGCAGCGCTCAGACAGCTTACAATCAGCCCCAGCATTTT. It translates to CSAQTAYNQPQHF.

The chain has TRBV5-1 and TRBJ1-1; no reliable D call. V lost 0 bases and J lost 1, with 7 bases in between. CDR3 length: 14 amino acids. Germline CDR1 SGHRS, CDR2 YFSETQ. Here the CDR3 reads CASSLGPANTEAFF. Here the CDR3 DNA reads TGCGCCAGCAGCTTGGGACCGGCGAACACTGAAGCTTTCTTT.

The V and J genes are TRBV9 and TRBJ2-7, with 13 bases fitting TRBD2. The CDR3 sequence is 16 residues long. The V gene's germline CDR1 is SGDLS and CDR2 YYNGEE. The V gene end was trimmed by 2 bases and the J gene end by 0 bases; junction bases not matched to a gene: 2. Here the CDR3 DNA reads TGTGCCAGCAGCGTGGGACTAGCGGGATTCTCCTACGAGCAGTACTTC. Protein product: CASSVGLAGFSYEQYF.

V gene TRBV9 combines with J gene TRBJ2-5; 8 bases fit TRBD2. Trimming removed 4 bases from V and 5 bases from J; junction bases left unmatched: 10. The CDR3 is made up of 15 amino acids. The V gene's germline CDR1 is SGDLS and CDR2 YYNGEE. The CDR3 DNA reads TGTGCCAGCAGCCCACCCGGGGGGGGACGGGAGACCCAGTACTTC. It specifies CASSPPGGGRETQYF.

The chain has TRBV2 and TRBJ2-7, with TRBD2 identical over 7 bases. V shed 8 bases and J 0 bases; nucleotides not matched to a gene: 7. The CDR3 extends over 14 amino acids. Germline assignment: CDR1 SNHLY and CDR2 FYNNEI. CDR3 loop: CASWAQRDSYEQYF. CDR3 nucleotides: TGTGCCAGCTGGGCCCAGCGGGACTCCTACGAGCAGTACTTC.